This T cell receptor beta chain emerged from a study of CD8 T cells in ankylosing spondylitis. Trimming cost V 4 bases and J 2 bases, with 13 bases left between them. The CDR3 totals 15 residues. Per germline, CDR1 SGHTA and CDR2 FQGNSA. The study's findings and limits: What seemed typical of ankylosing spondylitis blood was a TCR beta motif built from several highly homologous variants.

This clonotype was recorded a few times. Its antigen is as yet unknown. MiXCR, applied by TCRdb to the 5' RACE reads, yields one record per CDR3 protein. Counted here are around 770,000 distinct CDR3 sequences, approximately 12% occurring once; the ten biggest clones make up about 0.49%. This clonotype was sampled from a male donor with ankylosing spondylitis. Sequencing was done on a sample of blood, either unsorted or a sorted T cell fraction (not recorded which). This chain uses TRBV7-2 with TRBJ2-3, with D unresolved. CDR3 sequence: CASSWGLVPTDTQYF. The CDR3 DNA reads as TGTGCCAGCAGCTGGGGATTAGTCCCCACAGATACGCAGTATTTT.